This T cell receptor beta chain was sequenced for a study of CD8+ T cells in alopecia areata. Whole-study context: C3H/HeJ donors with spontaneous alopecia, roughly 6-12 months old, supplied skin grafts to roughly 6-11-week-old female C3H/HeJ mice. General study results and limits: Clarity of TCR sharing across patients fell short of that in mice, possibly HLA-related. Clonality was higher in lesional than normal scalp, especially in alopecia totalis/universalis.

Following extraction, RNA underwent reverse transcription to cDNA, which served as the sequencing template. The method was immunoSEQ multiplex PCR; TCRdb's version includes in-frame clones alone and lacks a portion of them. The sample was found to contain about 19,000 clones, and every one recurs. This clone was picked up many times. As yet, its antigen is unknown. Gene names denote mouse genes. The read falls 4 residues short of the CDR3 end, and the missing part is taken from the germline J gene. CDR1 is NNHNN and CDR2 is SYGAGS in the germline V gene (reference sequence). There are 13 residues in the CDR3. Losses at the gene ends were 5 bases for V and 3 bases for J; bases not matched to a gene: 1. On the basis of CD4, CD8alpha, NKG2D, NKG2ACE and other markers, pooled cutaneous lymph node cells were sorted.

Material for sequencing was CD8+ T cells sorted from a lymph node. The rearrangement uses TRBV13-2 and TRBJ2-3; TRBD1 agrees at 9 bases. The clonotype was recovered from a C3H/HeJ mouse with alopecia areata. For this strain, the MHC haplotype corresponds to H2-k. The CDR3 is CASGDRGAETLYF. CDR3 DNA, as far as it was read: TGTGCCAGCGGGGACAGGGGAGCAGAA.